This TCR beta chain was retrieved from a study of Ad26.COV2.S vaccination and SARS-CoV-2 variants. Details on this clone: Antigen unknown.

Measured with immunoSEQ multiplex PCR; TCRdb has only the in-frame clones, and not every one. In the table there are 350,000 to 450,000 clones, 70% to 90% of which are singletons. Overall study findings and caveats: Placebo recipients and vaccine recipients were similar in non-spike TCR breadth. In TCR breadth and depth analyses, total T cell responses may have been underestimated.

This CDR3 region has 15 residues. Germline CDR1 LNHDA, CDR2 SQIVND (reference sequence). V lost 5 bases to trimming and J lost 1 base; unmatched junction nucleotides: 4. Treatment here: about 20 received Ad26.COV2.S at low or high dose, single or two shots; about 5 received placebo; per-sample allocation not given. The samples date from day 63 after the first vaccine or placebo injection. This receptor was taken from a person between 18 and 65 years old who received the Ad26.COV2.S COVID-19 vaccine or a placebo. The V gene is TRBV19, the J gene TRBJ2-5, with 10 bases that match TRBD1. The sequencing here drew on peripheral blood, taken in a trial of Ad26.COV2.S vaccine versus placebo. The CDR3 sequence is CASSPGQGSQETQYF. The CDR3 nucleotides are TGTGCCAGTAGTCCGGGACAGGGGTCCCAAGAGACCCAGTACTTC.